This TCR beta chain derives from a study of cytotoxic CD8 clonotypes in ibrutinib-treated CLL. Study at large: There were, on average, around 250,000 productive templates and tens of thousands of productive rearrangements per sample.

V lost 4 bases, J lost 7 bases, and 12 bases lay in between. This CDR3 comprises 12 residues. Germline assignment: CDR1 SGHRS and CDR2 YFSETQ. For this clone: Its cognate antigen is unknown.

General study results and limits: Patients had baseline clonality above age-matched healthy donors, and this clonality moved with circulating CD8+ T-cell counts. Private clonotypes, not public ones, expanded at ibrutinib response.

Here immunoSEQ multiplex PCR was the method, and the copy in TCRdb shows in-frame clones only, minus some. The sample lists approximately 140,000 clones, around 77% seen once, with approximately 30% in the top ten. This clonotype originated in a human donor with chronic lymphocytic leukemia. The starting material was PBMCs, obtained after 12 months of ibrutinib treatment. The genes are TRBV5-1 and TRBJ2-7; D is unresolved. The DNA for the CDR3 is TGCGCCAGCAGCCTGGAGTTGGGTGAGCAGTACTTC. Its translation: CASSLELGEQYF.